Sequencing of this T cell receptor beta chain was carried out in a study of T cell responses to AZD1222 COVID-19 vaccine. Study as a whole: Second doses that came at about 4 or about 12 weeks were put together.

Generated by immunoSEQ multiplex PCR, the TCRdb table keeps only in-frame clones and is missing some. The table lists about 180,000 clones, 75% to 90% of them singletons, with about 2.5% in the top ten. J gave up 9 bases and V 3 bases, and 10 bases lay outside the gene matches. Germline lookup yields CDR1 SGDLS and CDR2 YYNGEE. The CDR3 contains 15 residues. With regard to this clone: The antigen remains unidentified.

Findings of the study overall: Targeting of unmutated variant regions was reportedly seen in nearly half of spike-specific TCRs. Repertoires were sampled only after the peak T cell response. Clonal diversity was possibly underestimated, and white British individuals and females predominated among donors.

This clonotype was obtained from an adult in good health. J is TRBJ2-1 and V is TRBV9, with 9 bases identical to TRBD2. The specimen comprised peripheral blood, sampled on day 0 of AZD1222 vaccination. CDR3 nucleotides: TGTGCCAGCAGCGCGTCGGGGACTAGCCTGTTTGAGCAGTTCTTC. Translation gives CASSASGTSLFEQFF. Supplemented by reference TRBV9 and TRBJ2-1, the full variable domain reads DSGVTQTPKHLITATGQRVTLRCSPRSGDLSVYWYQQSLDQGLQFLIQYYNGEERAKGNILERFSAQQFPDLHSELNLSSLELGDSALYFCASSASGTSLFEQFFGPGTRLTVL.